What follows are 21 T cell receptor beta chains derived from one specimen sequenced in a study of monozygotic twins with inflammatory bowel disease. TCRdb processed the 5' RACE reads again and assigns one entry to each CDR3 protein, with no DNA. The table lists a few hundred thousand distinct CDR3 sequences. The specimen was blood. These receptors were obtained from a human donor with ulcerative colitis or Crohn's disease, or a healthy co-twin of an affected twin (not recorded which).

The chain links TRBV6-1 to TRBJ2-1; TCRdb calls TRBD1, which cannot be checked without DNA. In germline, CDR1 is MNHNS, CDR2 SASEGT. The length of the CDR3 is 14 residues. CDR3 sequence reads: CASRPLGGGNEQFF.

The CDR3 loop is CASSQDWSQPQHF. This sequence joins TRBV4-3 and TRBJ1-5. This CDR3 spans 13 amino acids. CDR1 and CDR2 (germline): LGHNA, YSLEER.

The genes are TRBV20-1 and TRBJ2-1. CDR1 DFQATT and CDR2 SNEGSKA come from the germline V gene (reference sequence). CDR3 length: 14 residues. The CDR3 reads CSLLKGGSYNEQFF.

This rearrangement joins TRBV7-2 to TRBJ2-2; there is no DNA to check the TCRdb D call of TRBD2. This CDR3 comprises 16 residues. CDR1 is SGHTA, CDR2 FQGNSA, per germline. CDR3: CASSWTSGSTPGELFF.

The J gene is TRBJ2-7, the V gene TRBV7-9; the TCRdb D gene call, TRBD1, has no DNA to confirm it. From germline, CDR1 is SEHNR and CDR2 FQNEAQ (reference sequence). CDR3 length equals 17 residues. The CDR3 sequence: CASSVDTRDPLTYEQYF.

CDR3 sequence reads: CASSYLRGSSYNEQFF. The chain joins TRBV7-9 to TRBJ2-1. This CDR3 region has 16 residues. Germline V lookup: CDR1 SEHNR, CDR2 FQNEAQ (reference sequence).

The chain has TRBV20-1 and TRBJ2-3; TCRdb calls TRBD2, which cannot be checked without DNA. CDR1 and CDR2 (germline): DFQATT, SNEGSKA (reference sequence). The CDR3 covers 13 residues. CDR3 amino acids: CSANGLEGDTQYF.

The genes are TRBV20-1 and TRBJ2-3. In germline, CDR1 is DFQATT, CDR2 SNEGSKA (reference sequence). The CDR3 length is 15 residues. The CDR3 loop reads CSARKAIEGTDTQYF.

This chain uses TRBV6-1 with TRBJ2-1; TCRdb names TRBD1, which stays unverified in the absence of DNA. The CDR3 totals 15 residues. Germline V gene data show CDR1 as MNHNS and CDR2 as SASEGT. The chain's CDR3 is CASRDTRHSYNEQFF.

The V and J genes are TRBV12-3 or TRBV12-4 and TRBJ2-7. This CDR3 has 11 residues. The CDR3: CASSFNHEQYF.

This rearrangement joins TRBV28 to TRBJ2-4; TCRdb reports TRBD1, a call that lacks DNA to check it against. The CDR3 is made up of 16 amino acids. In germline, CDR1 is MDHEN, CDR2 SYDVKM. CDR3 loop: CASRGVRGGVENIQYF.

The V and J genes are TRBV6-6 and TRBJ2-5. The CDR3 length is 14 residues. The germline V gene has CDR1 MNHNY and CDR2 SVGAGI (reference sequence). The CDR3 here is CASSSPVAIETQYF.

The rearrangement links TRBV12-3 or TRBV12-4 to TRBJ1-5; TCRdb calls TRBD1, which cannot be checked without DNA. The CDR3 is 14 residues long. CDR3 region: CASSPRQGYQPQHF.

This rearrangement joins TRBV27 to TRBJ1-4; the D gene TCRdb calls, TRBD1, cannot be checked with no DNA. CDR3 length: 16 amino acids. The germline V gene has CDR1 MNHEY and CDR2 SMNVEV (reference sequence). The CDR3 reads CASSFDPGGTNEKLFF.

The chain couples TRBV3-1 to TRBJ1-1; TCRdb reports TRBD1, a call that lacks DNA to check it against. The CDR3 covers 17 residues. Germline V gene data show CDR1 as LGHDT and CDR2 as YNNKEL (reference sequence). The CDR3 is CASSQEFSTINRNEAFF.

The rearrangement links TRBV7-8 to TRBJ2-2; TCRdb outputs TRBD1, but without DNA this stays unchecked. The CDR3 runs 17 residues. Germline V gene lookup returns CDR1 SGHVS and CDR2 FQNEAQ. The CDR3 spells CASSIRPGQGHTGELFF.

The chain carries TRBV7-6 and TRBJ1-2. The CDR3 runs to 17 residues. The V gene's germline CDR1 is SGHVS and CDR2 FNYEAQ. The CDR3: CASSLVFSLEGEDGYTF.

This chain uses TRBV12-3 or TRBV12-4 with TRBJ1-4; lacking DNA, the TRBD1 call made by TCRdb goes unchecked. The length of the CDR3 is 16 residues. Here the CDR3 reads CASSDRDRPTNEKLFF.

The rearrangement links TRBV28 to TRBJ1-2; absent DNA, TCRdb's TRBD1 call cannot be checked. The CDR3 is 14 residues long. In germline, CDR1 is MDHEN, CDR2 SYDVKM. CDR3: CASSRRGQNYGYTF.

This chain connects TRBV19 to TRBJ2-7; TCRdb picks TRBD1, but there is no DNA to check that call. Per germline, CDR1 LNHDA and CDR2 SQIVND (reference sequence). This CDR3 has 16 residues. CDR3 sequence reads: CASSIPRTGGSYEQYF.

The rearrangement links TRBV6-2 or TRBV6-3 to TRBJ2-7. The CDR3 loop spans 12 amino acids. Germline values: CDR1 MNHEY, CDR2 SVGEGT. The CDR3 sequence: CASSYSRSEQYF.